This TCR beta chain was profiled in a study of blood T cell repertoires in COVID-19. This CDR3 spans 15 amino acids. V dropped 3 bases and J dropped 2 bases, with 16 bases sitting between them. Germline-derived CDR1 and CDR2 are GTSNPN and SVGIG (reference sequence). Per the study methods: Reference gene primer amplification gave nucleated cell count estimates. TCRdb keeps only in-frame clones here, not all; method: immunoSEQ multiplex PCR. The DNA gave D and trimming, while V, J and clone size come from that table. The sample yields about 200,000 clones, 75% to 90% seen once. The study assigned cohorts using participant-reported clinical history.

V usage is TRBV30 and J usage is TRBJ2-5, with D tentatively TRBD2 (6 bases). The sequence derives from a woman in her twenties or thirties who had recovered from COVID-19. The sample taken for sequencing was PBMCs or T cells enriched from blood (not recorded which). The CDR3 sequence: CAWRAGTAKQETQYF. The CDR3 DNA sequence: TGTGCCTGGAGGGCGGGGACGGCGAAACAAGAGACCCAGTACTTC.